The 22 T cell receptor beta chains below come from one sample, sequenced in a study of blood T cell repertoires in COVID-19 (dated by TCRdb to 2020 to 2022). Receptors were amplified or captured by the immunoSEQ multiplex PCR assay. This is the immuneACCESS table as TCRdb keeps it, with only in-frame sequences that have V and J called. A part of the clones is gone; compared with another copy, unresolved V genes explain less than half, and the rest is unexplained. This sample gives about 190,000 clones in total; about 93% of them show up just once. The top ten clonotypes cover 0.53% of the sample. Material: peripheral blood. The receptor set was obtained from a man aged 45-65 years with acute or convalescent COVID-19.

V usage is TRBV6-6 and J usage is TRBJ1-4, with D possibly TRBD1 on 5 matching bases. Trimming took off 0 bases at V and 8 bases at J, with 16 bases between the two ends. There are 16 residues in the CDR3. Germline V lookup: CDR1 MNHNY, CDR2 SVGAGI (reference sequence). DNA of the CDR3: TGTGCCAGCAGTTACTCAGGGGCCAGGGTCGGCGAAAAACTGTTTTTT. Translation: CASSYSGARVGEKLFF.

The chain links TRBV7-2 to TRBJ1-2; TRBD1 might be the D (5 bases). This CDR3 comprises 16 residues. Trimming pared 3 bases from V and 10 bases from J, leaving 24 bases between. Germline CDR1 is SGHTA and CDR2 is FQGNSA. The CDR3 spells CASSFMKVWGPMNYTF. CDR3 sequence (DNA): TGTGCCAGCAGCTTTATGAAAGTGTGGGGCCCTATGAACTACACCTTC. The full variable domain, its missing parts supplied by reference TRBV7-2 and TRBJ1-2, is GAGVSQSPSNKVTEKGKDVELRCDPISGHTALYWYRQSLGQGLEFLIYFQGNSAPDKSGLPSDRFSAERTGGSVSTLTIQRTQQEDSAVYLCASSFMKVWGPMNYTFGSGTRLTVV.

The chain has TRBV12-3 or TRBV12-4 and TRBJ2-1, with 7 bases that match TRBD1. The J segment lost 7 bases and the V segment lost 5 bases, leaving 2 bases of the junction unmatched. The CDR3 is made up of 12 amino acids. In DNA form, the CDR3 reads TGTGCCAGCAGTACAGGGGAGAATGAGCAGTTCTTC. This codes for CASSTGENEQFF.

This clone appeared a few times. This chain uses TRBV7-2 with TRBJ1-1, with 7 nucleotides matching TRBD1. Per germline, CDR1 SGHTA and CDR2 FQGNSA. Trimming removed 5 bases from V and 1 base from J; junction bases left unmatched: 7. The CDR3 runs 15 residues. In nucleotides, the CDR3 is TGTGCCAGCAGCGTCGGGACAGCTGGGAACACTGAAGCTTTCTTT. Its translation: CASSVGTAGNTEAFF. Full variable domain (remainder filled in from reference TRBV7-2 and TRBJ1-1): GAGVSQSPSNKVTEKGKDVELRCDPISGHTALYWYRQSLGQGLEFLIYFQGNSAPDKSGLPSDRFSAERTGGSVSTLTIQRTQQEDSAVYLCASSVGTAGNTEAFFGQGTRLTVV.

The rearrangement joins TRBV12-3 or TRBV12-4 to TRBJ1-5, with a possible D match to TRBD1 (5 bases). The CDR3 is 12 residues long. Trimming removed 6 bases from V and 7 bases from J, with 10 bases in between. The CDR3 spells CASSRGGQPQHF. In DNA, the CDR3 is TGTGCCAGCAGCCGCGGGGGGCAGCCCCAGCATTTT.

The chain links TRBV7-3 to TRBJ2-1, with TRBD2 matching 9 bases. The V segment lost 2 bases and the J segment 3 bases; nucleotides outside the gene matches: 2. Germline V CDR1 and CDR2: SGHTA, FQGTGA. The CDR3 has 15 amino acids. CDR3 in amino acids: CASSLQRGDYNEQFF. For the CDR3, the DNA is TGTGCCAGCAGCTTACAGCGGGGGGACTACAATGAGCAGTTCTTC.

The rearrangement links TRBV27 to TRBJ2-7, with 13 bases fitting TRBD2. This CDR3 spans 18 amino acids. V dropped 5 bases and J dropped 7; count of bases not matched to a gene: 17. Germline loops: CDR1 MNHEY, CDR2 SMNVEV (reference sequence). The CDR3 nucleotides read TGTGCCAGCAGTCCCCATGGACTAGCGGGAGTGGGAACTTGGGAGCAGTACTTC. Translation gives CASSPHGLAGVGTWEQYF.

The rearrangement joins TRBV24-1 to TRBJ2-1, with 8 bases lining up with TRBD2. V lost 0 bases to trimming and J lost 4 bases; unmatched junction nucleotides: 1. The CDR3 length is 15 residues. Germline-derived CDR1 and CDR2 are KGHDR and SFDVKD. The CDR3 protein is CATSDLRLAYNEQFF. The DNA of the CDR3 is TGTGCCACCAGTGATTTGCGACTAGCGTACAATGAGCAGTTCTTC.

V gene TRBV18 combines with J gene TRBJ2-5, with a possible D match to TRBD2 (7 bases). V was shortened by 2 bases and J by 5 bases, with 12 bases between the two germline ends. Germline V gene lookup returns CDR1 KGHSH and CDR2 LQKENI. CDR3 length: 14 amino acids. CDR3 in DNA: TGTGCCAGCTCACCATTACAGGGAGGGGAGACCCAGTACTTC. Its protein product is CASSPLQGGETQYF.

J is TRBJ1-1 and V is TRBV28, with a possible D match to TRBD1 (5 bases). V was pared by 3 bases and J by 5 bases, with 13 bases between. In germline, CDR1 is MDHEN, CDR2 SYDVKM. The CDR3 is 14 amino acids. The CDR3 region is CASSLGGARTEAFF. In DNA form, the CDR3 reads TGTGCCAGCAGTTTGGGAGGGGCGCGGACTGAAGCTTTCTTT.

The gene calls are TRBV19 and TRBJ1-4, with 9 bases fitting TRBD1. V lost 10 bases and J lost 7; bases outside the gene matches: 16. Germline lookup yields CDR1 LNHDA and CDR2 SQIVND (reference sequence). This CDR3 spans 16 amino acids. CDR3 amino acids: CATAPANRGLGEKLFF. CDR3 nucleotide sequence: TGTGCCACCGCACCCGCAAACAGGGGGCTCGGTGAAAAACTGTTTTTT.

This chain joins TRBV4-1 and TRBJ2-1; D perhaps matches TRBD1 (5 bases). The CDR3 sequence is 18 residues long. Between the trimmed V and J ends, which lost 0 bases and 0 bases, there was a span of 15 bases. Germline values: CDR1 MGHRA, CDR2 YSYEKL. CDR3 amino acids: CASSQDPQGTSSYNEQFF. The CDR3 DNA is TGCGCCAGCAGCCAAGATCCCCAGGGTACAAGCTCCTACAATGAGCAGTTCTTC.

The chain uses TRBV19 and TRBJ2-2; possible D gene TRBD1, 6 bases. Germline V gene lookup returns CDR1 LNHDA and CDR2 SQIVND (reference sequence). The V end lost 7 bases, the J end lost 3 bases, and 21 bases lay between the germline ends. The CDR3 extends over 17 amino acids. CDR3 in amino acids: CASTPARKDSYTGELFF. CDR3 in DNA: TGTGCCAGTACCCCCGCTCGAAAGGACAGTTACACCGGGGAGCTGTTTTTT.

V and J are TRBV4-2 and TRBJ1-1; TRBD1 is a possible D gene (5 bases). Per germline, CDR1 LGHNA and CDR2 YNFKEQ. The CDR3 consists of 14 residues. V dropped 1 base and J dropped 2 bases, with 8 bases sitting between them. In nucleotides, the CDR3 is TGTGCCAGCAGCCAAGGACAGTTTAACACTGAAGCTTTCTTT. The encoded protein is CASSQGQFNTEAFF.

In its sample, this clone was seen a few times. The chain recombines TRBV19 with TRBJ1-5, with TRBD1 matching 7 bases. Unmatched junction bases numbered 5, after V lost 5 bases and J lost 4 bases. CDR3 size: 14 residues. Germline V gene data show CDR1 as LNHDA and CDR2 as SQIVND (reference sequence). The CDR3 here is CASSFQGGNQPQHF. CDR3 DNA sequence: TGTGCCAGTAGTTTCCAGGGGGGAAATCAGCCCCAGCATTTT.

This sequence joins TRBV28 and TRBJ1-5; no clear D gene. The germline V and J ends were trimmed by 2 bases and 6 bases, with 5 bases remaining between them. From germline, CDR1 is MDHEN and CDR2 SYDVKM. This CDR3 comprises 12 residues. DNA for the CDR3: TGTGCCAGCAGTTTAACTGTTCAGCCCCAGCATTTT. This encodes CASSLTVQPQHF.

This sequence joins TRBV5-1 and TRBJ2-2; 8 bases agree with TRBD1. Germline V gene lookup returns CDR1 SGHRS and CDR2 YFSETQ. The length of the CDR3 is 15 residues. The V and J ends lost 4 bases and 4 bases, in that order; junction bases with no gene match: 6. The CDR3 loop is CASSNRTGTTGELFF. The CDR3 DNA follows: TGCGCCAGCAGCAACCGGACAGGGACCACCGGGGAGCTGTTTTTT.

The chain links TRBV3-1 (or the pseudogene TRBV3-2) to TRBJ1-2, with D uncertain. Germline values: CDR1 LGHDT, CDR2 YNNKEL (reference sequence). Trimming removed 1 base from V and 5 bases from J, with 11 bases in between. CDR3 length: 14 residues. The CDR3 DNA reads as TGTGCCAGCAGCCAAGGTAAAGCATCATATGGCTACACCTTC. This encodes CASSQGKASYGYTF.

The chain links TRBV21-1 to TRBJ2-2; the DNA was not compared with TRBD1, the D call given in the table. TRBV21-1 is a recognized pseudogene. CDR3 length: 16 amino acids. CDR3 nucleotide sequence: TGTGCCAGCAGCGGGCGTCCGGGACAGAAATCCGGGGAGCTGTTTTTT. Amino acids: CASSGRPGQKSGELFF.

This rearrangement joins TRBV5-8 to TRBJ1-2; 8 positions match TRBD1. Germline CDR1 and CDR2: SGHTS and YDEGEE. The CDR3 is 14 amino acids. Unmatched junction bases numbered 8, after V lost 3 bases and J lost 7 bases. This CDR3 is CASSSGQGLTGYTF. The CDR3 coding sequence is TGTGCCAGCAGCTCCGGACAGGGACTAACTGGCTACACCTTC.

The V call is TRBV18, the J call TRBJ1-6; 12 nucleotides line up with TRBD1. The CDR3 contains 16 residues. The germline V gene encodes CDR1 KGHSH and CDR2 LQKENI. V lost 6 bases and J lost 8; bases outside the gene matches: 8. The DNA of the CDR3 is TGTGCCAGCTCTCTGGGACAGGGGGCGAGTTATTCACCCCTCCACTTT. It specifies CASSLGQGASYSPLHF. The full variable domain, in which reference TRBV18 and TRBJ1-6 provide the parts outside the CDR3, is NAGVMQNPRHLVRRRGQEARLRCSPMKGHSHVYWYRQLPEEGLKFMVYLQKENIIDESGMPKERFSAEFPKEGPSILRIQQVVRGDSAAYFCASSLGQGASYSPLHFGNGTRLTVT.

Comments on this clone: At one boundary the junction diverges from the germline segment, which might be a read error. The chain carries TRBV19 and TRBJ1-5, with 8 bases that match TRBD1. Germline CDR1 reads LNHDA; CDR2 reads SQIVND (reference sequence). CDR3 size: 14 residues. The CDR3 here is CASSADRGSIHKDF. The CDR3 DNA reads TGTGCCAGTTCCGCTGACAGGGGCTCAATCCACAAGGATTTT.